This T cell receptor beta chain was observed in a study of regulatory T cells in long-lasting Graves disease. The length of the CDR3 is 16 residues. Trimming took 5 bases from V and 4 from J; bases not matched to a gene: 5. Time point meaning: newly diagnosed GD, antithyroid drugs for less than 3 months. The TCR library used RNA extracted from PBMCs. For TCR beta, libraries came from iRepertoire HTBI primers and Arm-PCR of CDR3 regions. Each CDR3 protein gets one entry after TCRdb re-called the multiplex PCR reads with MiXCR. The table shows 540,000 or so distinct CDR3 sequences, with roughly 13% occurring only once. This clonotype was seen at least ten times. The same sample was also used in a study of T cells in Graves' hyperthyroidism and ophthalmopathy. Turning to that study: It was uncontrolled infection, other autoimmune disease, pregnancy or lactation that excluded patients. Blood shared most expanded thyroid clonotypes above 0.001.

The source is a man in his thirties or forties with Graves disease. Here the sequenced sample was peripheral blood mononuclear cells (PBMCs), taken at new diagnosis, from a patient treated with antithyroid drugs. This chain connects TRBV12-3 or TRBV12-4 to TRBJ2-2, with TRBD2 matching 12 bases. In DNA form, the CDR3 reads TGTGCCAGCAGTCCCTCTAGCGGGAGGGCCACCGGGGAGCTGTTTTTT. It specifies CASSPSSGRATGELFF.